Only a few counts were recorded for the clone carrying this T cell receptor (beta chain). Its specificity is unknown. This sample was included in a study of cytomegalovirus exposure and HLA in healthy donors. Broader study findings: Accurate predictions that matched the HLA-A and HLA-B alleles of most subjects were reportedly made from TCR beta sequences. Accounts indicate the classifier identified cytomegalovirus status with strong specificity and sensitivity. Some TCR beta chains (roughly 150 of them) were listed as cytomegalovirus-associated.

CDR1 is MGHRA, CDR2 YSYEKL, per germline. The CDR3 has 14 amino acids. V was cut by 4 bases and J by 6 bases, with 12 bases left in between. Both 60 Vbeta primers and 13 Jbeta primers went into the PCR. Using immunoSEQ multiplex PCR, the repertoire was profiled, and TCRdb retains in-frame clones only, with some absent. This table holds 95,000 to 110,000 clones, 66% found once. The sequenced sample was PBMCs. The chain joins TRBV4-1 to TRBJ2-2; D gene ambiguous. The clonotype originates from a woman aged 45-60 years in good health and CMV-seronegative. The CDR3 DNA reads TGCGCCAGCAGCCCTAAGGCCGGGTCCGGGGAGCTGTTTTTT. Translation gives CASSPKAGSGELFF.